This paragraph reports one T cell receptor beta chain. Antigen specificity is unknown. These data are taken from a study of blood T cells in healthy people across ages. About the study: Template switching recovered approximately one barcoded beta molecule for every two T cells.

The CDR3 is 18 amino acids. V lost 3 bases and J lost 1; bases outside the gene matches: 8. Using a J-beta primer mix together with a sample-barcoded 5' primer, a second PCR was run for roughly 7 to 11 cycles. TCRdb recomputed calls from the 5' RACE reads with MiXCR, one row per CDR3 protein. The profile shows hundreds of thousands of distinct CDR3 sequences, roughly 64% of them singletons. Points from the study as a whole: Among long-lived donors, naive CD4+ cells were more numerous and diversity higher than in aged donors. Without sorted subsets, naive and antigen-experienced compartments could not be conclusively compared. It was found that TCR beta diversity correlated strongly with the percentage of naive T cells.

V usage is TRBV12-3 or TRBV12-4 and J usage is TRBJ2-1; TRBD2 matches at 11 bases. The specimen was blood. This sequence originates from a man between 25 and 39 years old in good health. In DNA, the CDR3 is TGTGCCAGCAGTTTTGCTAGCGGGGGGTTAAGTTCCTACAATGAGCAGTTCTTC. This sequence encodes CASSFASGGLSSYNEQFF.